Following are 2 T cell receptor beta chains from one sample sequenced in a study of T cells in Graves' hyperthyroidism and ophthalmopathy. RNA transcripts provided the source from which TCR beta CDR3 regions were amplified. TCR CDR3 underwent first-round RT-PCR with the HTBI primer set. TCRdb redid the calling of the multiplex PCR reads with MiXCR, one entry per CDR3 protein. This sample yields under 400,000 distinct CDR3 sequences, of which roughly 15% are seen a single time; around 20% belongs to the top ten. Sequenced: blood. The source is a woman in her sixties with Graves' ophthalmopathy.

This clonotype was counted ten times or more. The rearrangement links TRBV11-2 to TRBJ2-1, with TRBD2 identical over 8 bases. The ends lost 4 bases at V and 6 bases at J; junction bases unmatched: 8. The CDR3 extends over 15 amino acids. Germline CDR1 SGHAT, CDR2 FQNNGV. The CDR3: CASSSIREGINEQFF. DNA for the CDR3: TGTGCCAGCAGCTCAATTCGGGAGGGAATCAATGAGCAGTTCTTC.

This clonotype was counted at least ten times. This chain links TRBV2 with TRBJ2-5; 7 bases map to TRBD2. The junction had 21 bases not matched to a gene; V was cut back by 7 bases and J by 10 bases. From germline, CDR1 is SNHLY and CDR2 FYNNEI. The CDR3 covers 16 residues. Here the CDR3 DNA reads TGTGCCAGCACAACAAAGCGGGAAAGCCCCCTAGGTCTCCAGTACTTC. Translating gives CASTTKRESPLGLQYF.